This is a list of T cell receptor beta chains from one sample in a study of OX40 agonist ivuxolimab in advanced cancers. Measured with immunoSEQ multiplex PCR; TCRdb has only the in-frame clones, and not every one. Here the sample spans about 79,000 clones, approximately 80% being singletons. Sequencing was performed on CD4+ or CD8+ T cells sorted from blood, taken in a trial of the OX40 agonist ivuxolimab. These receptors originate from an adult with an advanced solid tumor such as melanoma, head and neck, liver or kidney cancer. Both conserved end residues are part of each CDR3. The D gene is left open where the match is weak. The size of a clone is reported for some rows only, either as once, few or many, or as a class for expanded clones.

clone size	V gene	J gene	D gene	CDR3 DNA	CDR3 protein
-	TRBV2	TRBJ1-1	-	TGTGCCAGCAGTGCGAACACTGAAGCTTTCTTT	CASSANTEAFF
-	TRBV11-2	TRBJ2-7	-	TGTGCCAGCAGCTTAATGAACGAGCAGTACTTC	CASSLMNEQYF
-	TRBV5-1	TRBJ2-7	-	TGCGCCAGCAGCTTGATTCCTTCTGTTCAGCCTGGGGACGAGCAGTACTTC	CASSLIPSVQPGDEQYF
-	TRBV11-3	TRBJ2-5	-	TGTGCCAGCAGCTCTACGGGGTCGCAGACCCAGTACTTC	CASSSTGSQTQYF
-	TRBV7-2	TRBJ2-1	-	TGTGCCAGCAGCTTAGGTTATAATGATGAGCAGTTCTTC	CASSLGYNDEQFF
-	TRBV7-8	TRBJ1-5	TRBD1	TGTGCCAGCAGCTTAGAAACAGGGGCTCCCCTTGGAATCAATCAGCCCCAGCATTTT	CASSLETGAPLGINQPQHF
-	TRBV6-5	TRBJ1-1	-	TGTGCGACCGAACAGGGAACTGAAGCTTTCTTT	CATEQGTEAFF
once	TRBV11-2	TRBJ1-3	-	TGTGCCAGCAGCTTAACGAAAAAGTCTGGAAACACCATATATTTT	CASSLTKKSGNTIYF
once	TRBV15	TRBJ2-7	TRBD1	TGTGCCACCAGCAGAGTCCCGGACAGGAGCTACGAGCAGTACTTC	CATSRVPDRSYEQYF
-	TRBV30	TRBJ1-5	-	TGTGCCTGGAGTGTACCAGGGGCAGTTAGCAATCAGCCCCAGCATTTT	CAWSVPGAVSNQPQHF
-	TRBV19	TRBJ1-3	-	TGTGCCAGCACCAGGGTGGATGGAAACACCATATATTTT	CASTRVDGNTIYF
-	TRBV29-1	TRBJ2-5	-	TGCAGCGTTGTCAAGTCGGTTCGAGCCCCCCAAGAGACCCAGTACTTC	CSVVKSVRAPQETQYF
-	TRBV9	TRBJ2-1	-	TGTGCCAGCAGCTCGAGGACTCCTTCGGGCGAGCAGTTCTTC	CASSSRTPSGEQFF
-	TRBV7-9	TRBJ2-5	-	TGTGCCAGCAGCTTAAAGGGATTTAAGGAGACCCAGTACTTC	CASSLKGFKETQYF
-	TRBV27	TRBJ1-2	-	TGTGCCAGCAGTTTATACCCCCATGCGGGGGCCTATGGCTACACCTTC	CASSLYPHAGAYGYTF
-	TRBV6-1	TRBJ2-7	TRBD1	TGTGCCAGCCGCCTTCGGACAGGCGGGCAGTACTTC	CASRLRTGGQYF
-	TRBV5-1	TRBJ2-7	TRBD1	TGCGCCAGCAGCTTGGAATCCTCGGACAGGGGAAACGAGCAGTACTTC	CASSLESSDRGNEQYF
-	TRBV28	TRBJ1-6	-	TGTGCCAGCAGTCCCGCAGGGCCTAATTCACCCCTCCACTTT	CASSPAGPNSPLHF
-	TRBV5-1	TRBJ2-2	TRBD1	TGCGCCAGCAGCCTGCGACAGGGGACCGGGGAGCTGTTTTTT	CASSLRQGTGELFF
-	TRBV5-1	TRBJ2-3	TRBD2	TGCGCCAGCAGGAGACTAGCGGATAACACAGATACGCAGTATTTT	CASRRLADNTDTQYF
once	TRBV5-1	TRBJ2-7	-	TGCGCCAGCAGAGGGGGTAGGTTTAACTACGAGCAGTACTTC	CASRGGRFNYEQYF
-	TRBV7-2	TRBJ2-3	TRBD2	TGTGCCAGCAGCCCCCGTCGCCCGGGACTAGTATTTGATACGCAGTATTTT	CASSPRRPGLVFDTQYF
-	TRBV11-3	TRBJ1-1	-	TGTGCCAGCAGCGCTGGAATTAACACTGAAGCTTTCTTT	CASSAGINTEAFF
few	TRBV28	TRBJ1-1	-	TGTGCCAGCGCCGGTAGAAACACTGAAGCTTTCTTT	CASAGRNTEAFF
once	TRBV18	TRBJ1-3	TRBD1	TGTGCCAGCTCACCGGACAGGGCTGGAAACACCATATATTTT	CASSPDRAGNTIYF
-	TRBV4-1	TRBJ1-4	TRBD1	TGCGCCAGCAGCCAAGTTACAGGGGGTCACGGGGAAAAACTGTTTTTT	CASSQVTGGHGEKLFF
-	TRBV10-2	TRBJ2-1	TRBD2	TGCGCCAGCAGGGGGGCTCCTGGGACTAGCGGGAGGCGCGGGGACAATGAGCAGTTCTTC	CASRGAPGTSGRRGDNEQFF
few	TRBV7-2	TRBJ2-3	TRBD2	TGTGCCAGCAGCTTAAGACTAGCGGGGGCGGGAGATACGCAGTATTTT	CASSLRLAGAGDTQYF
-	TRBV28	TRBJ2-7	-	TGTGCCAGCAGTTTACGGGTGAGGGGCACTACCTACGAGCAGTACTTC	CASSLRVRGTTYEQYF
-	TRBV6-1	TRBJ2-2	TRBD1	TGTGCCAGCAGCGAGGGGACAGGGCTGAGAGGGGAGCTGTTTTTT	CASSEGTGLRGELFF
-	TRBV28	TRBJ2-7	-	TGTGCCAGCAGCGACTACGAGCAGTACTTC	CASSDYEQYF
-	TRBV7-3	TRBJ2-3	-	TGTGCCAGCGGGTTGGGGGCTAGCACAGATACGCAGTATTTT	CASGLGASTDTQYF
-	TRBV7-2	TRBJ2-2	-	TGTGCCAGCAGCTTAAACGGGGGCAACGGCGGGGAGCTGTTTTTT	CASSLNGGNGGELFF
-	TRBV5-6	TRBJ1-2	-	TGTGCCAGCAGCTTGGCCCCCCGGGACACTCTTTTTAGAGGCTACACCTTC	CASSLAPRDTLFRGYTF
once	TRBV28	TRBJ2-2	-	TGTGCCAGCAGTCCCCCAGGCGGAGGCGACACCGGGGAGCTGTTTTTT	CASSPPGGGDTGELFF
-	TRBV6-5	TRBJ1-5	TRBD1	TGTGCCACCGGACAGGGCCAGCCCCAGCATTTT	CATGQGQPQHF
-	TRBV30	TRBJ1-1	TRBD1	TGTGCCTGGAACTCGGGACAGCAGTGGGCTTTCTTT	CAWNSGQQWAFF
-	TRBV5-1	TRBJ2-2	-	TGCGCCAGCAGCGAAGGTGGCACCGGGGAGCTGTTTTTT	CASSEGGTGELFF
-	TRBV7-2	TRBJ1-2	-	TGTGCCAGCAGTAGGGAGAGGGATGGCTACACCTTC	CASSRERDGYTF
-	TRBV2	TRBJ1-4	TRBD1	TGTGCCAGCAGTGAGGTGTTTGCGACAGGGGAAAAACTGTTTTTT	CASSEVFATGEKLFF
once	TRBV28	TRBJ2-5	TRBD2	TGTGCCAGCAGTTTAAATGGGGGACTAGCCGAGACCCAGTACTTC	CASSLNGGLAETQYF
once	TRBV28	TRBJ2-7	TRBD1	TGTGCCAGCAGTCTGGGACAGTTCTACGAGCAGTACTTC	CASSLGQFYEQYF
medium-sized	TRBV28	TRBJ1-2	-	TGTGCCAGCAGTTTTCCACCACGGGGCTACACCTTC	CASSFPPRGYTF
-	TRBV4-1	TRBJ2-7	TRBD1	TGCGCCAGCAGCCAGGGGCACAGGGGATCCTACGAGCAGTACTTC	CASSQGHRGSYEQYF
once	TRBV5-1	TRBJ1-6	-	TGCGCCAGCAGCGGGACGGGTGGGATGGATTCACCCCTCCACTTT	CASSGTGGMDSPLHF
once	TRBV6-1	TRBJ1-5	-	TGTGCCAGCCGTCACAGGGACAATCAGCCCCAGCATTTT	CASRHRDNQPQHF
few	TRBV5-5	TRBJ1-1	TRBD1	TGTGCCAGCAGCTTGGGATTTTTAGGGGGCGCGCAAGCTTTCTTT	CASSLGFLGGAQAFF
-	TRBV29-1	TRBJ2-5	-	TGCAGCGTTGGGGCCAGGGATATGGCCCAGTACTTC	CSVGARDMAQYF
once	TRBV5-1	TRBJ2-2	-	TGCGCCAGCAGCTTTTACAGGGATCAGACCGGGGAGCTGTTTTTT	CASSFYRDQTGELFF
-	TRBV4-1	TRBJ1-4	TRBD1	TGCGCCAGCAGCCAGGCCGGGACAGCCCCTGAAAAACTGTTTTTT	CASSQAGTAPEKLFF